A selection of T cell receptor beta chains follows, all from one sample in a study of T cell repertoires in cytomegalovirus infection. Each CDR3 protein gets one entry after TCRdb re-called the reads with MiXCR. The sample holds approximately 100,000 distinct CDR3 sequences, around 29% seen once. Their specific antigens are unknown. The material sequenced was CD8+ T cells from cultured PBMCs, taken from culture after CMV antigen stimulation. The receptors come from a human donor in good health (CMV status not recorded). Some clones in this sample may be carry-over from other donors' samples. Both conserved end residues are part of each CDR3. D genes are given only for firm matches. Not every row has a clone size; where given, it reads once, few, many or a size class.

abundance | j_gene | d_gene | v_gene | CDR3aa | CDR3nt
. | TRBJ2-7 | TRBD1 | TRBV19 | CASSPWTGVSYEQYF | TGTGCCAGTAGTCCATGGACAGGCGTGTCCTACGAGCAGTACTTC
. | TRBJ2-3 | . | TRBV7-6 | CASSLTRGPTDTQYF | TGTGCCAGCAGCTTAACTAGGGGTCCAACAGATACGCAGTATTTT
few | TRBJ1-1 | . | TRBV4-1 | CASSQADLNTEAFF | TGCGCCAGCAGCCAAGCAGATCTGAACACTGAAGCTTTCTTT
. | TRBJ2-1 | TRBD1 | TRBV6-6 | CASSEPGTVYYNEQFF | TGTGCCAGCAGTGAGCCCGGGACAGTATACTACAATGAGCAGTTCTTC
. | TRBJ2-1 | . | TRBV2 | CASSEVRPEQFF | TGTGCCAGCAGTGAAGTCCGCCCTGAGCAGTTCTTC
. | TRBJ2-7 | . | TRBV7-9 | CASSQHGGSYNEQYF | TGTGCCAGCAGCCAGCACGGGGGATCGTATAACGAGCAGTACTTC
. | TRBJ1-6 | . | TRBV5-5 | CASSLEAGVSPLHF | TGTGCCAGCAGCTTGGAGGCAGGGGTTTCACCCCTCCACTTT
few | TRBJ2-7 | . | TRBV7-6 | CASSFSRDRYGDEQYF | TGTGCCAGCAGCTTTTCCCGCGACAGGTATGGTGACGAGCAGTACTTC
. | TRBJ2-1 | TRBD2 | TRBV19 | CASSVTSGSHNEQFF | TGTGCCAGTAGTGTTACTAGCGGGAGTCACAATGAGCAGTTCTTC
. | TRBJ2-3 | TRBD2 | TRBV28 | CASSSLGAGVVTDTQYF | TGTGCCAGCAGTTCTCTAGGGGCGGGGGTTGTGACAGATACGCAGTATTTT
. | TRBJ1-1 | . | TRBV4-1 | CASSQGQINTEAFF | TGCGCCAGCAGCCAAGGGCAGATTAACACTGAAGCTTTCTTT
. | TRBJ2-7 | . | TRBV19 | CASSAAAADWIDEQYF | TGTGCCAGTAGTGCGGCAGCGGCGGATTGGATAGACGAGCAGTACTTC
. | TRBJ1-1 | . | TRBV9 | CASSPGLRDTEAFF | TGTGCCAGCAGCCCCGGGCTACGGGACACTGAAGCTTTCTTT
few | TRBJ1-1 | . | TRBV6-6 | CATLRQENTEAFF | TGTGCCACCTTAAGACAGGAGAACACTGAAGCTTTCTTT
. | TRBJ2-7 | TRBD2 | TRBV6-1 | CASSPGRGDYEQYF | TGTGCCAGCAGTCCCGGGCGGGGGGACTACGAGCAGTACTTC
many | TRBJ1-5 | . | TRBV27 | CASSTGRNNQPQHF | TGTGCCAGCAGTACCGGACGGAACAATCAGCCCCAGCATTTT
few | TRBJ2-5 | . | TRBV19 | CASSNIVEETQYF | TGTGCCAGTAGTAACATCGTAGAAGAGACCCAGTACTTC
few | TRBJ2-7 | . | TRBV19 | CASSPNNYEQYF | TGTGCCAGTAGTCCCAATAACTACGAGCAGTACTTC
. | TRBJ1-2 | . | TRBV4-1 | CASSLPESGYTF | TGCGCCAGCAGCCTCCCAGAATCTGGCTACACCTTC
. | TRBJ2-2 | TRBD1 | TRBV12-3/TRBV12-4 | CASLPGTGSTGELFF | TGTGCCAGCCTCCCGGGGACAGGGAGTACCGGGGAGCTGTTTTTT
. | TRBJ2-7 | . | TRBV10-3 | CATSDPGQLTYEQYF | TGTGCCACCTCCGATCCTGGACAGCTTACCTACGAGCAGTACTTC
few | TRBJ1-1 | . | TRBV5-1 | CASSPGPGTEAFF | TGCGCCAGCAGCCCCGGGCCGGGCACTGAAGCTTTCTTT